This T cell receptor (beta chain) derives from a study of shared clonotypes between healthy human individuals. Background on the study: The plates for each donor numbered three CD4 naive, three CD4 memory, two CD8 naive and one CD8 memory. Study conclusions and caveats: On the whole, naive subsets had larger estimated richness than memory subsets had. Owing to a small donor count, the genetic and exposure-history diversity represented was limited.

The method was immunoSEQ multiplex PCR; TCRdb's version includes in-frame clones alone and lacks a portion of them. The data contain roughly 2.2 million clones, over 85% of them singletons. Germline lookup yields CDR1 SGHTA and CDR2 FQGTGA. The V segment lost 2 bases and the J segment 0 bases; nucleotides outside the gene matches: 9. The CDR3 covers 18 residues. With regard to this clone: Its antigen remains unidentified.

The sequence came from a man in his late teens or twenties in good health. Some clones in this sample may be carry-over from other donors' samples. The sequenced sample was naive CD4+ T cells from PBMCs. As to subset: CD45RA+ positively selected. V gene TRBV7-3 combines with J gene TRBJ2-3, with 9 bases that match TRBD2. CDR3 DNA sequence: TGTGCCAGCAGCTTACTCCCTTCAGCGGGAGGAAGCACAGATACGCAGTATTTT. Residues: CASSLLPSAGGSTDTQYF.